Reported below is one TCR beta chain. Its cognate antigen is unknown. CDR3 length: 12 residues. Trimming took 6 bases from V and 5 from J, leaving 10 bases between them. These data come from a study of T cell responses to AZD1222 COVID-19 vaccine. The data were produced by immunoSEQ multiplex PCR, yet TCRdb's version contains in-frame clones alone and is incomplete. Of more than 100,000 clones listed, around nine tenths are singletons. Notes on the study in general: Samples come after the peak T cell response, not at day 14. Mostly white British, mostly female donors; authors suggested clonal diversity may be underestimated.

This chain uses TRBV12-3 or TRBV12-4 with TRBJ1-2; unclear D gene. The sequencing here drew on peripheral blood, taken on day 0 of AZD1222 vaccination. This receptor was taken from an adult in good health. Here the CDR3 reads CASSLSDYGYTF. CDR3 bases: TGTGCCAGCAGCCTATCGGATTATGGCTACACCTTC.